This T cell receptor (beta chain) was identified during a study of cytomegalovirus exposure and HLA in healthy donors. General study points: Earlier analysis looked at TCR beta V segments, and most were productive about 90% or about 30% of the time. Rates of TCR association differed by HLA locus in a later analysis, with DRB1 highest and HLA-C lowest.

With regard to this clone: No antigen is known for it.

V shed 5 bases and J 4 bases; nucleotides not matched to a gene: 8. The CDR3 has 15 amino acids. CDR1 LNHDA and CDR2 SQIVND come from the germline V gene (reference sequence). Researchers ran the PCR with 60 Vbeta and 13 Jbeta primers. TCRdb keeps only in-frame clones here, not all; method: immunoSEQ multiplex PCR. The data hold some 140,000 clones, with roughly three quarters observed a single time. Input material: PBMCs. The chain employs TRBV19 and TRBJ2-3, with TRBD1 matching over 8 bases. The sequence was collected from a man aged 25 to 40 in good health and CMV-seronegative. CDR3 DNA: TGTGCCAGTAGTGCCCGGACAGGGATAGCAGATACGCAGTATTTT. It specifies CASSARTGIADTQYF.